The 23 T cell receptor beta chains presented below share a single source sample, sequenced in a study of regulatory T cells in long-lasting Graves disease. Stated time point: newly diagnosed GD, antithyroid drugs for less than 3 months. RNA extracted from PBMCs served as the sequencing template. According to the study, TCR beta libraries were built with iRepertoire HTBI primers and CDR3-region Arm-PCR. TCRdb recomputed calls from the multiplex PCR reads with MiXCR, one row per CDR3 protein. The sample carries hundreds of thousands of distinct CDR3 sequences, less than 15% recorded once. This sample also appeared in a second study, on T cells in Graves' hyperthyroidism and ophthalmopathy.

The sequenced sample was peripheral blood mononuclear cells (PBMCs), obtained at new diagnosis, from a patient treated with antithyroid drugs. The receptors were sampled from a young man with Graves disease.

A remark on this clonotype: Given a much more abundant clone one base away, this may be a read error. J is TRBJ2-7 and V is TRBV28; 8 bases map to TRBD1. The V and J ends lost 7 bases and 5 bases, in that order; junction bases with no gene match: 13. This CDR3 is 15 amino acids long. Germline V lookup: CDR1 MDHEN, CDR2 SYDVKM. In DNA, the CDR3 is TGTGCCAGCAATCCGACGACAGGGGCACGACACGAGCAGTACTTC. Translated: CASNPTTGARHEQYF.

This clonotype was picked up many times. The chain employs TRBV27 and TRBJ2-1; possible D gene TRBD1, 7 bases. Germline CDR1 is MNHEY and CDR2 is SMNVEV (reference sequence). V shed 2 bases and J shed 4 bases, with 15 bases lying between them. CDR3 size: 16 residues. CDR3 amino acids: CASSLRVQGGYNEQFF. The CDR3 nucleotides are TGTGCCAGCAGTTTAAGGGTGCAGGGGGGTTACAATGAGCAGTTCTTC.

V and J are TRBV29-1 and TRBJ2-5; D is unresolved. The CDR3 consists of 12 residues. Per the germline V gene, CDR1 is SQVTM and CDR2 is ANQGSEA. The V end lost 4 bases, the J end lost 5 bases, and 11 bases lay between the germline ends. CDR3 loop: CSVVVTSETQYF. The CDR3 region has the DNA TGCAGCGTTGTGGTGACCAGTGAGACCCAGTACTTC. Variable domain in full (rest from reference TRBV29-1 and TRBJ2-5): SAVISQKPSRDICQRGTSLTIQCQVDSQVTMMFWYRQQPGQSLTLIATANQGSEATYESGFVIDKFPISRPNLTFSTLTVSNMSPEDSSIYLCSVVVTSETQYFGPGTRLLVL.

Concerning this clonotype itself: Given a much more abundant clone one base away, this may be a read error. The V call is TRBV6-2 or TRBV6-3, the J call TRBJ2-1; D may be TRBD1 (5 bases). With 6 bases removed from V and 7 bases from J, the gap between germline ends came to 16 bases. In germline, CDR1 is MNHEY, CDR2 SVGEGT. The CDR3 has 14 amino acids. CDR3 sequence reads: CASRRAGQDNEQFF. For the CDR3, the DNA is TGTGCCAGCAGACGGGCAGGGCAGGATAATGAGCAGTTCTTC.

This clonotype came up a few times. The CDR3 coding sequence is TGTGCCAGCAGTTCCCCCTCTCGGGCGGGACAGGGGGCTCAAGGCTACACCTTC. This translates into CASSSPSRAGQGAQGYTF. The rearrangement joins TRBV6-2 or TRBV6-3 to TRBJ1-2; 12 bases line up with TRBD1. The CDR3 extends over 18 amino acids. The germline V gene has CDR1 MNHEY and CDR2 SVGEGT. Unmatched junction bases numbered 17, after V lost 4 bases and J lost 8 bases.

Notes on this clonotype: This could be a read error, since a much larger clone is one nucleotide away. The J gene is TRBJ2-3, the V gene TRBV20-1; D gene ambiguous. The CDR3 length is 17 residues. CDR1 DFQATT and CDR2 SNEGSKA come from the germline V gene (reference sequence). Trimming took off 1 base at V and 2 bases at J, with 19 bases between the two ends. CDR3: CSARGDVPEHFTDTQYF. The CDR3 DNA sequence: TGCAGTGCTAGAGGTGATGTACCGGAACACTTCACAGATACGCAGTATTTT.

This clonotype was detected many times. CDR3 sequence reads: CASRRENTEAFF. The DNA for the CDR3 is TGTGCCAGCCGCAGGGAGAACACTGAAGCTTTCTTT. The chain combines TRBV18 with TRBJ1-1, with D possibly being TRBD1 (5 bases). Germline V gene data show CDR1 as KGHSH and CDR2 as LQKENI. The CDR3 covers 12 residues. Trimming pared 8 bases from V and 1 base from J, leaving 8 bases between. The complete variable domain, with remaining parts taken from reference TRBV18 and TRBJ1-1, reads NAGVMQNPRHLVRRRGQEARLRCSPMKGHSHVYWYRQLPEEGLKFMVYLQKENIIDESGMPKERFSAEFPKEGPSILRIQQVVRGDSAAYFCASRRENTEAFFGQGTRLTVV.

The table lists this clonotype with many counts. V usage is TRBV7-8 and J usage is TRBJ2-7; no firm D call. CDR3 size: 12 residues. Trimming stripped 5 bases from V and 12 bases from J, with 17 bases between. Germline CDR1 reads SGHVS; CDR2 reads FQNEAQ. The CDR3 loop reads CASSPTTHGWYF. In nucleotides, the CDR3 is TGTGCCAGCAGCCCTACTACCCATGGATGGTACTTC.

Ten or more counts support this clonotype. The chain links TRBV12-3 or TRBV12-4 to TRBJ2-7; 7 bases align to TRBD1. J was trimmed by 7 bases and V by 6 bases; bases with no gene match: 9. There are 13 residues in the CDR3. The CDR3 loop reads CASRGDSAQEQYF. The CDR3 nucleotides read TGTGCCAGCAGGGGGGACAGTGCTCAGGAGCAGTACTTC.

The chain combines TRBV6-4 with TRBJ2-1; 10 bases are shared with TRBD1. The V gene's germline CDR1 is MRHNA and CDR2 SNTAGT. Trimming at V came to 0 bases and at J to 4 bases, leaving 3 bases not matched to a gene. The CDR3 is made up of 16 amino acids. The CDR3 bases are TGTGCCAGCAGTGACTCAGGACAGGGGGAATACAATGAGCAGTTCTTC. It is translated as CASSDSGQGEYNEQFF.

This clonotype appeared many times. V is TRBV27 and J is TRBJ2-2; TRBD2 agrees at 7 bases. Trimming at V came to 5 bases and at J to 4 bases, leaving 4 bases not matched to a gene. Per the germline V gene, CDR1 is MNHEY and CDR2 is SMNVEV (reference sequence). This CDR3 has 14 amino acids. In nucleotides, the CDR3 is TGTGCCAGCAGTGGCCTAGCGGCCACCGGGGAGCTGTTTTTT. Protein product: CASSGLAATGELFF.

This clonotype was picked up many times. This chain connects TRBV6-1 to TRBJ2-1; weak D call: TRBD1 (6 bases). Germline-derived CDR1 and CDR2 are MNHNS and SASEGT. The CDR3 spans 15 residues. V was cut by 7 bases and J by 5 bases, with 18 bases left in between. The CDR3 sequence is CASISTGQHNNEQFF. Written as DNA, the CDR3 is TGTGCCAGCATCTCAACGGGACAACACAACAATGAGCAGTTCTTC.

There are many counts of this clonotype. V usage is TRBV19 and J usage is TRBJ2-1, with TRBD2 matching over 7 bases. The junction had 14 bases not matched to a gene; V was cut back by 3 bases and J by 9 bases. Per germline, CDR1 LNHDA and CDR2 SQIVND (reference sequence). CDR3 size: 16 residues. CDR3 protein: CASSILGRAAEVEQFF. The CDR3 region has the DNA TGTGCCAGTAGTATCTTGGGGAGGGCGGCGGAGGTTGAGCAGTTCTTC.

In its sample, this clonotype was seen many times. This chain connects TRBV12-5 to TRBJ2-2; D gene ambiguous. The V end was cut by 0 bases, the J end by 14 bases, with 19 bases between. This CDR3 has 15 amino acids. Germline values: CDR1 LGHNT, CDR2 FRNRAP. The CDR3 sequence is CASGLVRGPAVELFF. DNA of the CDR3: TGTGCTAGTGGTTTGGTACGCGGTCCCGCGGTGGAACTGTTTTTT.

This clonotype was seen a handful of times. The chain has TRBV5-1 and TRBJ2-7, with D tentatively TRBD1 (5 bases). Per the germline V gene, CDR1 is SGHRS and CDR2 is YFSETQ. This CDR3 is 18 amino acids long. Between the trimmed V and J ends, which lost 3 bases and 1 base, there was a span of 23 bases. The CDR3 DNA follows: TGCGCCAGCAGCTCGCAACAAGGCCTCAGGGTATTTTCCTACGAGCAGTACTTC. Translating gives CASSSQQGLRVFSYEQYF.

This clonotype was detected many times. This chain connects TRBV11-2 to TRBJ1-6, with 7 bases fitting TRBD1. Germline V gene sequence: CDR1 SGHAT, CDR2 FQNNGV. The V and J ends lost 2 bases and 9 bases, in that order; junction bases with no gene match: 4. The CDR3 is made up of 14 amino acids. CDR3: CASSLRGGASPLHF. The CDR3 DNA is TGTGCCAGCAGCTTAAGAGGGGGCGCTTCACCCCTCCACTTT.

The V call is TRBV4-1, the J call TRBJ2-3, with 8 bases fitting TRBD1. The germline V gene encodes CDR1 MGHRA and CDR2 YSYEKL. Trimming at V came to 7 bases and at J to 1 base, leaving 13 bases not matched to a gene. This CDR3 is 17 amino acids long. The CDR3: CASISLGRGRGTDTQYF. The CDR3 DNA reads TGCGCCAGCATTTCCTTGGGCAGGGGGCGTGGCACAGATACGCAGTATTTT.

This clonotype was counted many times. The chain recombines TRBV5-8 with TRBJ1-1; D is perhaps TRBD1 (6 bases). Deletions cut 0 bases from V and 14 bases from J, with 11 bases between. CDR1 is SGHTS, CDR2 YDEGEE, per germline. CDR3 length equals 11 residues. The CDR3 nucleotides read TGTGCCAGCAGCTTGGTCCTCCAGGGGTTCTTT. Its protein product is CASSLVLQGFF.

This clonotype was observed at least ten times. The chain uses TRBV6-1 and TRBJ1-1, with D possibly TRBD1 on 5 matching bases. CDR1 is MNHNS, CDR2 SASEGT, per germline. Trimming pared 5 bases from V and 6 bases from J, leaving 10 bases between. The CDR3 totals 12 residues. CDR3 nucleotides: TGTGCCAGCAGTCCCGAGGGACCTGAAGCTTTCTTT. This sequence encodes CASSPEGPEAFF.

This clonotype was seen a handful of times. The chain recombines TRBV5-1 with TRBJ1-3; possibly TRBD1 for D (5 bases). V was clipped by 4 bases and J by 1 base, with 9 bases between them. The CDR3 runs to 14 residues. The germline V gene has CDR1 SGHRS and CDR2 YFSETQ. CDR3 nucleotides: TGCGCCAGCAGCCCCGGGGGGTCTGGAAACACCATATATTTT. This encodes CASSPGGSGNTIYF.

In this sample, this clonotype turned up many times. The chain is built from TRBV7-9 and TRBJ2-3, with unresolved D. V was clipped by 4 bases and J by 6 bases, with 14 bases between them. The CDR3 extends over 14 amino acids. Germline V gene sequence: CDR1 SEHNR, CDR2 FQNEAQ (reference sequence). CDR3 coding DNA: TGTGCCAGCAGCTCTACCAACTTGAGGGATACGCAGTATTTT. Translation: CASSSTNLRDTQYF.

The rearrangement uses TRBV10-1 and TRBJ2-1, with 7 bases identical to TRBD2. The CDR3 has 15 amino acids. The junction had 5 bases not matched to a gene; V was cut back by 4 bases and J by 2 bases. The germline gives CDR1 WNHNN, CDR2 SYGVQD (reference sequence). CDR3 nucleotide sequence: TGCGCCAGCAGTGTTGCGGGAGAGACCTACAATGAGCAGTTCTTC. Protein product: CASSVAGETYNEQFF.

This clonotype has at least ten counts. The chain carries TRBV25-1 and TRBJ2-5, with 10 bases matching TRBD2. Looked up from germline, CDR1 is MGHDK and CDR2 is SYGVNS. The CDR3 covers 17 residues. V was pared by 5 bases and J by 2 bases, with 11 bases of the junction left unmatched. The chain's CDR3 is CASSPGVLAGNQETQYF. The DNA for the CDR3 is TGTGCCAGCAGTCCAGGGGTACTAGCGGGAAATCAAGAGACCCAGTACTTC.